The rows below give T cell receptor beta chains drawn from one sample of a study of CD8+ T cells in alopecia areata. The data were produced by immunoSEQ multiplex PCR, yet TCRdb's version contains in-frame clones alone and is incomplete. This sample has 100,000 to 120,000 clones; 56% occur once, and the top ten carry roughly 3.5%. Sequences were derived from CD4+ T cells sorted from blood, sampled at week 24, from a patient treated with tofacitinib. The receptors stem from a human donor with alopecia areata. Each CDR3 is given with its conserved first and last residue. The D gene is left open where the match is weak. Clone size is shown for a subset of rows, as once, few, many or a class of expanded clone.

D gene,J gene,V gene,clone size,CDR3 DNA,CDR3 protein
-,TRBJ2-1,TRBV9,few,TGTGCCAGCAGCGTGGGGGTCTCCTACAATGAGCAGTTCTTC,CASSVGVSYNEQFF
TRBD2,TRBJ2-7,TRBV6-6,-,TGTGCCAGCAGTATCTCGAGCGGGGGTATCCCTTCTGAGCAGTACTTC,CASSISSGGIPSEQYF
-,TRBJ2-3,TRBV30,once,TGTGCCTGGAAGGAGGGGAACTCAGATACGCAGTATTTT,CAWKEGNSDTQYF
-,TRBJ2-1,TRBV29-1,few,TGCAGCGCACTAAGCGGAAGCTCCTACAATGAGCAGTTCTTC,CSALSGSSYNEQFF
TRBD1,TRBJ2-7,TRBV28,-,TGTGCCAGCAGTCCCGCAGGGGGCTACGAGCAGTACTTC,CASSPAGGYEQYF
-,TRBJ1-2,TRBV19,few,TGTGCCAGTAGCTTTGGGTCCTTCTATGGCTACACCTTC,CASSFGSFYGYTF
-,TRBJ1-6,TRBV6-1,-,TGTGCCAGCAAAGTGACGGCTAATTCACCCCTCCACTTT,CASKVTANSPLHF
-,TRBJ1-2,TRBV7-9,few,TGTGCCAGCAGTTCCACAGGGTATCCCCTCTACACCTTC,CASSSTGYPLYTF
-,TRBJ2-7,TRBV18,-,TGTGCCAGCTCACCAATGACCGGGGGCAGCGAGCAGTACTTC,CASSPMTGGSEQYF
-,TRBJ1-2,TRBV29-1,-,TGCAGCGTTGTGAGAGGGTCCTATGGCTACACCTTC,CSVVRGSYGYTF
-,TRBJ1-2,TRBV7-2,-,TGTGCCAGCAGCTCGGGACAACTGGGGGATTATGGCTACACCTTC,CASSSGQLGDYGYTF
-,TRBJ2-3,TRBV30,-,TGTGCCTGGAGTGGCGTCAGTATCACAGATACGCAGTATTTT,CAWSGVSITDTQYF
-,TRBJ2-4,TRBV30,-,TGTGCCTGTTACACCTACGAAAACATTCAGTACTTC,CACYTYENIQYF
-,TRBJ2-3,TRBV10-3,-,TGTGCCATCAGGGCGCAGGACTCTACGCAGTATTTT,CAIRAQDSTQYF
-,TRBJ1-2,TRBV5-4,-,TGTGCCAGCAGCTTGAGACAGTTTAACTATGGCTACACCTTC,CASSLRQFNYGYTF